Listed below are T cell receptor beta chains from one sample, sequenced in a study of T-cell reconstitution after alpha-beta-depleted transplantation in children. MiXCR was run by TCRdb on the PCR reads, yielding one entry per CDR3 protein. The sample contains hundreds of thousands of distinct CDR3 sequences, roughly a quarter of which appear only once. This material consisted of PBMCs, mostly from graft donor cells, taken 360 days after TCRalphabeta/CD19-depleted stem cell transplant. These receptors all come from a female patient younger than 10 who had a stem cell transplant for congenital amegakaryocytic thrombocytopenia, so the T cells may come from the graft donor. CDR3s leave out the opening cysteine and the closing phenylalanine or tryptophan.

V	J	CDR3
TRBV12-3/TRBV12-4	TRBJ2-2	ASSGRLVTGELF
TRBV27	TRBJ1-1	ASSRQAPITTEAF
TRBV25-1	TRBJ1-2	ASSADRRDFYGYT
TRBV27	TRBJ2-1	ASSLFNEQF
TRBV20-1	TRBJ2-1	SARSGRDSYNEQF
TRBV20-1	TRBJ2-3	SARALVRTSGSTDTQY
TRBV6-4	TRBJ2-1	ASSDWLGGGAGRDEQF
TRBV2	TRBJ1-4	ASSDPRETGLGVEKLF
TRBV7-2	TRBJ2-3	ASSLGGYFTDTQY
TRBV5-1	TRBJ1-6	ASSFVGQGDSPLH
TRBV7-6	TRBJ1-5	ASSYSSNQPQH
TRBV20-1	TRBJ1-6	SASETEVPLH
TRBV12-3/TRBV12-4	TRBJ2-1	ASSLGPANDEQF
TRBV2	TRBJ2-1	ASSKGWGSYNEQF